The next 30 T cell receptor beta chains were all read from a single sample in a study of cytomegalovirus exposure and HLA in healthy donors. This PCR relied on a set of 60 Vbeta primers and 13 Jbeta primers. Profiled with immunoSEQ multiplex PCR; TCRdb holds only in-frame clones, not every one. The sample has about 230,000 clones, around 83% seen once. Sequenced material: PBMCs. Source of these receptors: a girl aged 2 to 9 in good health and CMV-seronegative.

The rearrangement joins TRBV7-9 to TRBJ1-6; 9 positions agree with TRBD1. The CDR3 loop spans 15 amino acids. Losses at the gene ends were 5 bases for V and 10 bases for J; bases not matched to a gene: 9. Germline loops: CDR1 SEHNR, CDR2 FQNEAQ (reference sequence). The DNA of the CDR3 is TGTGCCAGCAGCGTCGATGGGACAGGGAGGTCACCCCTCCACTTT. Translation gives CASSVDGTGRSPLHF.

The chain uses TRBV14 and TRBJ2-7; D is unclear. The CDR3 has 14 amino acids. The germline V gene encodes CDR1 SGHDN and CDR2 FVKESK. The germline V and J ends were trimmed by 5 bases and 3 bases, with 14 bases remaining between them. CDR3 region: CASSYPGEFYEQYF. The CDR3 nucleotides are TGTGCCAGCAGCTACCCTGGAGAGTTCTACGAGCAGTACTTC. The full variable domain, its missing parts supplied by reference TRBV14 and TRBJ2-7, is EAGVTQFPSHSVIEKGQTVTLRCDPISGHDNLYWYRRVMGKEIKFLLHFVKESKQDESGMPNNRFLAERTGGTYSTLKVQPAELEDSGVYFCASSYPGEFYEQYFGPGTRLTVT.

CDR3 coding DNA: TGTGCCAGCAGTCCCCCGACAGGGGTTGTTTCACCCCTCCACTTT. Translation: CASSPPTGVVSPLHF. The V call is TRBV28, the J call TRBJ1-6; 8 positions agree with TRBD1. V lost 5 bases and J lost 9; bases outside the gene matches: 9. This CDR3 comprises 15 residues. Per germline, CDR1 MDHEN and CDR2 SYDVKM. Together with reference TRBV28 and TRBJ1-6, the CDR3 gives the full variable domain: DVKVTQSSRYLVKRTGEKVFLECVQDMDHENMFWYRQDPGLGLRLIYFSYDVKMKEKGDIPEGYSVSREKKERFSLILESASTNQTSMYLCASSPPTGVVSPLHFGNGTRLTVT.

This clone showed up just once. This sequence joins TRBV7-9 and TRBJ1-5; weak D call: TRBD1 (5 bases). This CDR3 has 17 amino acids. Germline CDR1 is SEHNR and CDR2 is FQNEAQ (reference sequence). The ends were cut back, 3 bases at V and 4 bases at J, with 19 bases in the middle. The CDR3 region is CASSFGIAGTTNQPQHF. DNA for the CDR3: TGTGCCAGCAGCTTTGGGATTGCGGGGACCACAAATCAGCCCCAGCATTTT.

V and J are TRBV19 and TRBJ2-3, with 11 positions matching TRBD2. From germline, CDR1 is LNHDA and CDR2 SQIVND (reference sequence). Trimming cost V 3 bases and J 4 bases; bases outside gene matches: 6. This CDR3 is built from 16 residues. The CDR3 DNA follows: TGTGCCAGTAGTATTTTAGCGGGGGGGCCAGCAGATACGCAGTATTTT. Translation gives CASSILAGGPADTQYF.

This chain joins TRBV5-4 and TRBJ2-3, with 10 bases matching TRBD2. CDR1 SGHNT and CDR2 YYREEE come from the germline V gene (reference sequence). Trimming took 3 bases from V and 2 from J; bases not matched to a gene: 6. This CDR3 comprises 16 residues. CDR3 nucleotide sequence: TGTGCCAGCAGCTGGATAGCGGGAGGACTCACAGATACGCAGTATTTT. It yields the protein CASSWIAGGLTDTQYF.

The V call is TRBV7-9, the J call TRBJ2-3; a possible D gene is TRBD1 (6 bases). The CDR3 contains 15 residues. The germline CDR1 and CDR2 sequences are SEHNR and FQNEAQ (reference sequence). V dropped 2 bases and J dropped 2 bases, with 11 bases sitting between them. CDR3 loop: CASSLLTGNTDTQYF. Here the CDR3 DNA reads TGTGCCAGCAGCTTACTGACAGGAAACACAGATACGCAGTATTTT.

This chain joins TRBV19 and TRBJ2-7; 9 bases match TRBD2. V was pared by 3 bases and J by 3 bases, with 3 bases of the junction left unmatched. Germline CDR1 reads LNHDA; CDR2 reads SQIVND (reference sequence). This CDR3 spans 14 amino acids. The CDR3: CASSMTSGFYEQYF. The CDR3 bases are TGTGCCAGTAGTATGACTAGCGGTTTCTACGAGCAGTACTTC.

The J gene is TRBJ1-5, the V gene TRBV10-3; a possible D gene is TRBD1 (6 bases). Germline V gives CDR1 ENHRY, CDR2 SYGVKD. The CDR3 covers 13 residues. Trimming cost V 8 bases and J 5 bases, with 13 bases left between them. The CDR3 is CAIGAGVDQPQHF. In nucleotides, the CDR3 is TGTGCCATCGGAGCAGGGGTAGATCAGCCCCAGCATTTT.

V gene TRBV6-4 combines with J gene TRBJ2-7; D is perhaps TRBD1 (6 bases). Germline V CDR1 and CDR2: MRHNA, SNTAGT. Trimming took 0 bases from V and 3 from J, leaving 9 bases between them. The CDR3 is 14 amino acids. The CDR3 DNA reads TGTGCCAGCAGTGACTCCCCAGGGGACTACGAGCAGTACTTC. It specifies CASSDSPGDYEQYF.

CDR3 residues: CASSFSSGSYNEQFF. The CDR3 DNA sequence: TGCGCCAGCAGCTTCTCTAGCGGGTCCTACAATGAGCAGTTCTTC. The chain has TRBV5-1 and TRBJ2-1; 8 bases agree with TRBD2. Per the germline V gene, CDR1 is SGHRS and CDR2 is YFSETQ. V gave up 2 bases and J gave up 1 base; unmatched junction bases: 2. The CDR3 is made up of 15 amino acids.

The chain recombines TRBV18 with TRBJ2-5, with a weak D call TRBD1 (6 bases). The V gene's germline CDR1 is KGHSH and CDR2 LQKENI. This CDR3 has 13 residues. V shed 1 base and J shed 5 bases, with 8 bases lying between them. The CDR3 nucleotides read TGTGCCAGCTCACCACGGCAGGGGGAGACCCAGTACTTC. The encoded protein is CASSPRQGETQYF.

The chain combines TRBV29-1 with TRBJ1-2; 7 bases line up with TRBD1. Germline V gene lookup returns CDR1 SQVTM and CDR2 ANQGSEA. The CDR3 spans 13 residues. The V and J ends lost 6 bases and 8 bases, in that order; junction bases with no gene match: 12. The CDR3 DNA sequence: TGCAGCGTCAGACAGGGTAAAGAGCGGGGCTACACCTTC. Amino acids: CSVRQGKERGYTF.

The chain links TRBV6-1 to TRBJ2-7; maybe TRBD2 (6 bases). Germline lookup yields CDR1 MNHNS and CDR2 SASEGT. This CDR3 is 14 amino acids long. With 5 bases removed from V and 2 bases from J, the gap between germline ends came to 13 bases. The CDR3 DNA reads TGTGCCAGCAGTCCCCCCGGGGGAACCTACGAGCAGTACTTC. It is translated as CASSPPGGTYEQYF.

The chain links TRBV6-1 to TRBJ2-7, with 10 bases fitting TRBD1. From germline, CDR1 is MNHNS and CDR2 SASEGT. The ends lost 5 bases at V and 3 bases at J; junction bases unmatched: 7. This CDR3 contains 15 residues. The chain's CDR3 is CASSPRQGAFYEQYF. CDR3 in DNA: TGTGCCAGCAGTCCTCGACAGGGGGCGTTCTACGAGCAGTACTTC.

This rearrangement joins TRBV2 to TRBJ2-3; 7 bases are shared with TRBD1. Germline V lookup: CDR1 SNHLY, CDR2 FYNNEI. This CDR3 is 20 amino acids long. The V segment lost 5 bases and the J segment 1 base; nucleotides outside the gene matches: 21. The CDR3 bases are TGTGCCAGCAGTACCACCGCCTTGAACCGAGGGGGCACGGGCACAGATACGCAGTATTTT. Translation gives CASSTTALNRGGTGTDTQYF.

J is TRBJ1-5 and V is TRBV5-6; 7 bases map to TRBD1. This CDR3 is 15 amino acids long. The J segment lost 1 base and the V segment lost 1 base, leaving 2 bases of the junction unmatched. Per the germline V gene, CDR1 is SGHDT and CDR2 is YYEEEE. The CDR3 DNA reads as TGTGCCAGCAGCTTGAGGGACAGAAGCAATCAGCCCCAGCATTTT. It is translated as CASSLRDRSNQPQHF.

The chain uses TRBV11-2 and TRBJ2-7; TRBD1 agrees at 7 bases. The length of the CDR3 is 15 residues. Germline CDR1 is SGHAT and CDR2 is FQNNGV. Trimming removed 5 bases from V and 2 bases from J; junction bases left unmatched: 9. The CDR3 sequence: CASSPRTGYPYEQYF. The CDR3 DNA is TGTGCCAGCAGCCCCCGGACAGGTTACCCCTACGAGCAGTACTTC. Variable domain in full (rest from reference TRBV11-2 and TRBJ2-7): EAGVAQSPRYKIIEKRQSVAFWCNPISGHATLYWYQQILGQGPKLLIQFQNNGVVDDSQLPKDRFSAERLKGVDSTLKIQPAKLEDSAVYLCASSPRTGYPYEQYFGPGTRLTVT.

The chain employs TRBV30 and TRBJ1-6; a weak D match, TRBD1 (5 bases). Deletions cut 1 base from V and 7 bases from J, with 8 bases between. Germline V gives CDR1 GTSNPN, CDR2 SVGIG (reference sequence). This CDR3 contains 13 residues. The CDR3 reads CAWSGTMNSPLHF. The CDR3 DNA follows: TGTGCCTGGAGTGGGACAATGAATTCACCCCTCCACTTT. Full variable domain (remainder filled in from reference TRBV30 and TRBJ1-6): SQTIHQWPATLVQPVGSPLSLECTVEGTSNPNLYWYRQAAGRGLQLLFYSVGIGQISSEVPQNLSASRPQDRQFILSSKKLLLSDSGFYLCAWSGTMNSPLHFGNGTRLTVT.

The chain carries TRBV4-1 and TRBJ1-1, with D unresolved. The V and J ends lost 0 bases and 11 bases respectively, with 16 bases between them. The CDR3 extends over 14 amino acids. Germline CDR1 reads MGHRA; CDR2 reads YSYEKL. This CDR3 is CASSQEVNVNRAFF. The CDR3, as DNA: TGCGCCAGCAGCCAAGAAGTTAATGTCAACCGGGCTTTCTTT.

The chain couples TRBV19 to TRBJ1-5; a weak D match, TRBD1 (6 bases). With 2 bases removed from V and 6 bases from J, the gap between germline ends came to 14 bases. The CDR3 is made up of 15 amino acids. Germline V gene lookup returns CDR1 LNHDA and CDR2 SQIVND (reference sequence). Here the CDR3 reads CASSILQGHRQPQHF. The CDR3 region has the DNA TGTGCCAGTAGTATATTACAGGGTCACCGTCAGCCCCAGCATTTT. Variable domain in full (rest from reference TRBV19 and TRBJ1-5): DGGITQSPKYLFRKEGQNVTLSCEQNLNHDAMYWYRQDPGQGLRLIYYSQIVNDFQKGDIAEGYSVSREKKESFPLTVTSAQKNPTAFYLCASSILQGHRQPQHFGDGTRLSIL.

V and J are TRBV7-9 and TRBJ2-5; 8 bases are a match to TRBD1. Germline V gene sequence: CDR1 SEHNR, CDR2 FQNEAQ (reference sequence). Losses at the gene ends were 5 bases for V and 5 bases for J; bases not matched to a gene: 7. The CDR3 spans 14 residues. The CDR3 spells CASSKDRVGETQYF. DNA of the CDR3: TGTGCCAGCAGCAAGGACAGGGTGGGGGAGACCCAGTACTTC.

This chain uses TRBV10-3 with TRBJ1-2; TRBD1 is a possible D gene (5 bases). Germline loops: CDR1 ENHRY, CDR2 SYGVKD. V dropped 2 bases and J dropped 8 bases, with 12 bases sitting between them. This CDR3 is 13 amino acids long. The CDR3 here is CAISEGSGEGYTF. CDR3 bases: TGTGCCATCAGTGAGGGCTCGGGGGAAGGCTACACCTTC.

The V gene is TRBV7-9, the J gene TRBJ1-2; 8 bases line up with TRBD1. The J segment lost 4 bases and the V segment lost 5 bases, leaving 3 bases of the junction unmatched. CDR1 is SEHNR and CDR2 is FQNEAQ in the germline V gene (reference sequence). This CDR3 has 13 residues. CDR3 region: CASSVTGGYGYTF. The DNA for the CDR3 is TGTGCCAGCAGCGTTACAGGGGGCTATGGCTACACCTTC.

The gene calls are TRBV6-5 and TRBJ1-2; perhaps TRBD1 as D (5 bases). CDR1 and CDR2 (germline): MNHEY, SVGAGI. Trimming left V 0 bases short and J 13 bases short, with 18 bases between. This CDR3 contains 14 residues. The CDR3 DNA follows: TGTGCCAGCAGTTACTCGAGACATCGCGGGGGGTGCACCTTC. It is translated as CASSYSRHRGGCTF.

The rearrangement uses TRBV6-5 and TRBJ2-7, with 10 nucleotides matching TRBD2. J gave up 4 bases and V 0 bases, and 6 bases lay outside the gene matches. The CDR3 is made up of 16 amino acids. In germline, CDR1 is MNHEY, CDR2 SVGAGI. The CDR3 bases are TGTGCCAGCAGTTACTCTACCGGGACTAGCGCGTACGAGCAGTACTTC. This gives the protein CASSYSTGTSAYEQYF.

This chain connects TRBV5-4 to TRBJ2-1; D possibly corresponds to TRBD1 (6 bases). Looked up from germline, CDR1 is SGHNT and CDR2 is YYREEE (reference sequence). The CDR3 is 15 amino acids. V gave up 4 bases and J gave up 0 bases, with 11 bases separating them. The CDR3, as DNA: TGTGCCAGCAGCCACAGGGCAAGCTCCTACAATGAGCAGTTCTTC. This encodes CASSHRASSYNEQFF.

CDR3: CASTLPQGMNTEAFF. CDR3 coding DNA: TGTGCCAGCACTCTACCCCAGGGGATGAACACTGAAGCTTTCTTT. The J gene is TRBJ1-1, the V gene TRBV2; weak D call: TRBD1 (6 bases). Per germline, CDR1 SNHLY and CDR2 FYNNEI. The CDR3 contains 15 residues. V was clipped by 7 bases and J by 0 bases, with 15 bases between them.

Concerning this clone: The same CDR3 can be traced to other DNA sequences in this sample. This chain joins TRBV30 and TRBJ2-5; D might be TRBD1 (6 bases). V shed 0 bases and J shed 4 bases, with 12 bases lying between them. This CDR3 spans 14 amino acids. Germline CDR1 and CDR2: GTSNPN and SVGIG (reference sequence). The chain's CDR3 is CAWSVKGRGETQYF. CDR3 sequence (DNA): TGTGCCTGGAGTGTCAAGGGCAGGGGAGAGACCCAGTACTTC.

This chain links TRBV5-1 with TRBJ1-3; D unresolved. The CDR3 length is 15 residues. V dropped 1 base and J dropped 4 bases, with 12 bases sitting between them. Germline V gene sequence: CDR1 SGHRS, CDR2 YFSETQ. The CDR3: CASSLIDREGNTIYF. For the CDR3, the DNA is TGCGCCAGCAGCTTGATAGACCGGGAGGGAAACACCATATATTTT.